The clone carrying this T cell receptor beta chain was observed at least ten times. The investigators amplified TCR beta CDR3 regions from RNA transcripts. A set of HTBI primers served as the primers for a first-round RT-PCR of the TCR CDR3. TCRdb recomputed calls from the multiplex PCR reads with MiXCR, one row per CDR3 protein. The data contain around 600,000 distinct CDR3 sequences, more than 14% of them singletons. The sample comes from a study of T cells in Graves' hyperthyroidism and ophthalmopathy. Material for sequencing was blood. This receptor was obtained from a woman aged 45 to 65 with Graves' ophthalmopathy.

CDR3: CASTESYYEQYF. The CDR3 region has the DNA TGTGCCAGCACGGAATCCTACTACGAGCAGTACTTC. This sequence joins TRBV7-2 and TRBJ2-7; no clear D. Trimming took 7 bases from V and 3 from J, leaving 10 bases between them. The V gene's germline CDR1 is SGHTA and CDR2 FQGNSA. The CDR3 runs to 12 residues.